This T cell receptor (beta chain) was captured by sequencing in a study of blood T cell repertoires in COVID-19. CDR1 and CDR2 from the germline V gene are KGHSH and LQKENI. Unmatched junction bases numbered 17, after V lost 6 bases and J lost 2 bases. The CDR3 is 20 residues long. Authors' processing steps: Using reference gene primer amplification, nucleated cell counts were estimated. Profiled with immunoSEQ multiplex PCR; TCRdb holds only in-frame clones, not every one. V and J calls and clone size are those listed in that table; D and trimming were worked out from the DNA. The top ten clones hold 1% of a sample with a few hundred thousand clones, 85% to 90% of them seen once.

The source material was PBMCs or T cells enriched from blood (not recorded which). The sequence derives from a man aged 18 to 30 who had recovered from COVID-19. J is TRBJ2-1 and V is TRBV18, with 12 bases aligning to TRBD2. The chain's CDR3 is CASSHQEPKPSGGAYNEQFF. CDR3 nucleotide sequence: TGTGCCAGCTCGCACCAGGAACCCAAGCCTAGCGGGGGGGCCTACAATGAGCAGTTCTTC.